These T cell receptor beta chains were read from a single sample in a study of identifying expanded T cells in peripheral blood. Data came from immunoSEQ multiplex PCR; TCRdb stores just in-frame clones and leaves some out. Among some 78,000 clones listed, 84% were seen once. The sample comprised blood. The source of these receptors is a person aged 18-69 years in good health. CDR3s include the opening cysteine and the closing phenylalanine or tryptophan.

TRBV9	TRBJ2-4	CASSVILAKNIQYF
TRBV27	TRBJ2-3	CASSFQAAGAGGTDTQYF
TRBV30	TRBJ1-2	CASLRSGEGYGYTF
TRBV9	TRBJ1-1	CASSVVKAGVNTEAFF
TRBV15	TRBJ2-5	CATSRDELGETQYF
TRBV6-1	TRBJ1-1	CASPTGVNTEAFF
TRBV9	TRBJ1-3	CASSASGQTSGNTIYF
TRBV5-6	TRBJ2-5	CASSPLAGSETQYF
TRBV25-1	TRBJ2-1	CASSEFSAYTGQFF
TRBV7-3	TRBJ1-2	CASSSTEVNYGYTF
TRBV18	TRBJ1-5	CASSPTGDQPQHF
TRBV7-2	TRBJ2-3	CASSGQREGRGDTQYF
TRBV19	TRBJ2-6	CASSKGVSGANVLTF
TRBV27	TRBJ2-7	CASSNTGTGSYEQYF
TRBV5-1	TRBJ2-7	CASSWDTNPTFAPDEQYF
TRBV7-2	TRBJ2-7	CASSLERPSRPYEQYF
TRBV5-1	TRBJ2-1	CASSGTRNYNEQFF
TRBV18	TRBJ2-7	CASSQGQFTYEQYF
TRBV28	TRBJ1-1	CASSRGLEAFF
TRBV14	TRBJ1-2	CASSQDTTAPYGYTF
TRBV27	TRBJ2-1	CASSEMGGSYNEQFF